The subject of this entry is one T cell receptor beta chain. What it recognizes is unknown. This specimen comes from a study of CD8 T cells in ankylosing spondylitis. Making the TCR beta libraries involved quantitative 5'-RACE with molecular barcodes. Each CDR3 protein is one row after TCRdb ran MiXCR on the 5' RACE reads. The sample holds almost 250,000 distinct CDR3 sequences, under 35% seen once. The study, taken as a whole, reports: Blood from ankylosing spondylitis patients appeared to carry a characteristic roughly 8-variant TCR beta motif. Peripheral blood held disease-linked clones only at relatively low frequency, and these were CD8+. It was reported that disease-linked clones were significantly enriched in matched ankylosing spondylitis synovial fluid.

The CDR3 has 12 residues. Trimming stripped 8 bases from V and 5 bases from J, with 11 bases between. CDR1 and CDR2 (germline): SNHLY, FYNNEI. The rearrangement links TRBV2 to TRBJ2-3, with unresolved D. This receptor was taken from a male donor with ankylosing spondylitis or in good health (not recorded which). Sequences were obtained from blood, either unsorted or a sorted T cell fraction (not recorded which). The DNA of the CDR3 is TGTGCCAGCGCCACTGTGCGAGATACGCAGTATTTT. Translated, it gives CASATVRDTQYF. The full variable domain, in which reference TRBV2 and TRBJ2-3 provide the parts outside the CDR3, is EPEVTQTPSHQVTQMGQEVILRCVPISNHLYFYWYRQILGQKVEFLVSFYNNEISEKSEIFDDQFSVERPDGSNFTLKIRSTKLEDSAMYFCASATVRDTQYFGPGTRLTVL.